This entry concerns a single TCR beta chain. The antigen it binds to is not known. The sample holds no much larger clone one base away, and base qualities are not on file. This sample was taken from a study of blood T cell repertoires in COVID-19 (dated by TCRdb to the early 2020s). Regarding the research as a whole: Samples from collaborators originated in the United States, Italy and Spain and spanned both the acute and convalescent phases of COVID-19. The prospective study material was composed of cDNA or gDNA derived from T cells, B-cell-depleted T cells, or PBMCs. Subjects who had been exposed to COVID-19, were actively infected with it, or had recovered from it provided the deeply sampled blood TCRbeta repertoires that made up the dataset. The repertoires were made available in a free public database intended to serve as a resource for research on the immune response to SARS-CoV-2. Samples were obtained from the ongoing ImmuneRACE study (first 160 participants) and from roughly 1,300 subjects provided by 6 global collaborators. Sample metadata almost always included a de-identified subject ID, COVID-19 status, age in years and sex. Where HLA class I and class II types were available, the types were taken from metadata supplied by the sample provider, not from assay-based typing.

Each collaborating institution followed its own protocols to collect whole blood in K2EDTA tubes. For TCRbeta analysis, collaborators shipped samples as frozen whole blood, isolated PBMCs, or DNA extracted from either of those sample types. TCRbeta CDR3 regions were amplified from genomic DNA by means of the immunoSEQ Assay, a bias-controlled multiplex PCR. As for the original processing: Nucleated cell counts per sample were estimated from amplification of reference gene primers within the assay. To quantify the absolute abundance of each unique TCRbeta CDR3 rearrangement, sequence reads were collapsed and filtered. Productive Simpson clonality was computed per sample as the square root of Simpson's diversity index over productive rearrangements. As stored in TCRdb, this immuneACCESS dataset retains in-frame rearrangements with V and J assigned. A fraction of the clones does not appear; measured against another copy, unresolved V genes explain less than half of the discrepancy, and the remainder lacks a known reason. V, J and clone size are those of that table, while D and trimming were read from the DNA. This sample holds about 130,000 clones; about 82% were observed only once. Jointly, the top ten make up 5% to 6.5% of the sample.

What the authors observed across the whole study: The amount of clinical and demographic metadata varied by source and participant and was provided uncurated.

This receptor was taken from a human donor in a cohort sampled during active COVID-19. Source material: peripheral blood.

The CDR3 here reads CASSRTNTDTQYF. The DNA reads as follows: TGTGCCAGTAGTCGGACTAACACAGATACGCAGTATTTT. The chain joins TRBV19 to TRBJ2-3, with a weak D call of TRBD2 (6 bases match). The germline V gene (reference sequence) yields LNHDA for CDR1 and SQIVND for CDR2. V is pared back by 5 bases and J by 2 bases, with 8 bases lying between the germline termini. From its cysteine to its phenylalanine, the CDR3 spans 13 amino acids. The only DNA kept is the CDR3, 39 bases in frame from the first base.